This T cell receptor beta chain was recorded in a study of blood T cell repertoires in COVID-19. Looking at the study overall: Acute-phase and convalescent COVID-19 samples originated in the United States, Italy and Spain.

CDR1 and CDR2 (germline): MNHEY, SMNVEV (reference sequence). Unmatched junction bases numbered 4, after V lost 3 bases and J lost 1 base. The CDR3 totals 18 residues. Using immunoSEQ multiplex PCR, the repertoire was profiled, and TCRdb retains in-frame clones only, with some absent. This sample yields more than 20,000 clones, of which over 75% are seen a single time; approximately 20% belongs to the top ten. The chain carries TRBV27 and TRBJ2-4; 15 bases map to TRBD2. This receptor was taken from a human donor in a cohort sampled during active COVID-19. The material sequenced was peripheral blood. The chain's CDR3 is CASSFRTSGGAAKNIQYF. The CDR3 DNA is TGTGCCAGCAGTTTTCGGACTAGCGGGGGGGCTGCCAAAAACATTCAGTACTTC.